This section outlines one T cell receptor beta chain sequence together with its context. Antigen unknown. The germline V and J ends were trimmed by 0 bases and 2 bases, with 11 bases remaining between them. Germline lookup yields CDR1 SGHRS and CDR2 YFSETQ. The CDR3 is 16 amino acids. The data stem from a study of Ad26.COV2.S vaccination and SARS-CoV-2 variants. Study-level results: Estimates derived from TCR breadth and depth analyses may have underestimated total T cell responses. Breadth, reportedly substantial, characterized the spike-specific CD8+ and CD4+ T cell responses after vaccination. Vaccine recipients showed a spike-specific TCR breadth that was higher than in placebo recipients.

The treatment: some 19 received Ad26.COV2.S at low or high dose, single or two shots; a few received placebo; per-sample allocation not given. Following the first vaccine or placebo injection, samples were taken on day 63. Profiled with immunoSEQ multiplex PCR; TCRdb holds only in-frame clones, not every one. The sample yields hundreds of thousands of clones, roughly 90% seen once. The gene calls are TRBV5-1 and TRBJ1-4; tentatively, D is TRBD1 (5 bases). This specimen consisted of peripheral blood, obtained in a trial of Ad26.COV2.S vaccine versus placebo. The origin of this receptor is a person between 18 and 60 years old who received the Ad26.COV2.S COVID-19 vaccine or a placebo. The DNA of the CDR3 is TGCGCCAGCAGCTTGGCCTGGGGACGTACTAATGAAAAACTGTTTTTT. Its translation: CASSLAWGRTNEKLFF.